This T cell receptor (beta chain) was captured in a study of blood T cell repertoires in COVID-19. Study information: Whether acute or convalescent, the COVID-19 samples came from the United States, Italy and Spain.

The protocol was immunoSEQ multiplex PCR, while the TCRdb copy is restricted to in-frame clones and leaves out a portion. Of some 200,000 clones in the sample, around nine tenths are singletons; the top ten hold about 3.5%. V lost 4 bases to trimming and J lost 9 bases, with 19 bases between them. In germline, CDR1 is SGHRS, CDR2 YFSETQ. The CDR3 has 15 residues. The rearrangement joins TRBV5-1 to TRBJ2-2; D is possibly TRBD1 (6 bases). This clonotype originated in a man between 65 and 85 years old with acute or convalescent COVID-19. Specimen: peripheral blood. CDR3 in amino acids: CASSITPTGSRELFF. The CDR3 nucleotides are TGCGCCAGCAGCATCACCCCCACAGGGTCCCGGGAGCTGTTTTTT.